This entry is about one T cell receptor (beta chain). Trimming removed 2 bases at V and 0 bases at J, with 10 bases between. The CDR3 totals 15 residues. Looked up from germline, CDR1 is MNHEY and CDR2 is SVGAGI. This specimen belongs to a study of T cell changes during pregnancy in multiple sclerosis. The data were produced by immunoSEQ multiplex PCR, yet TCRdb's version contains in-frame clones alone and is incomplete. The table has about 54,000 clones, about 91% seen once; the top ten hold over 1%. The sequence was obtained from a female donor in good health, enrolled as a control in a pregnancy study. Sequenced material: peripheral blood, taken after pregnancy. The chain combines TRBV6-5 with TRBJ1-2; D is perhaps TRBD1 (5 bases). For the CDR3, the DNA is TGTGCCAGCAGTTACAGTCAGGGAACTAACTATGGCTACACCTTC. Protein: CASSYSQGTNYGYTF.